This TCR beta chain emerged from a study of read filtering for tumor transcriptome and immune sequencing. Study-level findings and limits: Without single-read clonotypes, shared clonotype proportions correlated more between IR-seq and RNA-seq. In IR-seq, single-read clonotypes were around 80% of clonotypes but around 3.5% of reads.

The CDR3 is 16 residues long. V was shortened by 4 bases and J by 4 bases, with 16 bases between the two germline ends. The germline V gene has CDR1 MNHEY and CDR2 SVGAGI. At the time of active disease, bone marrow was collected from every patient. From approximately 430 ng of RNA, a library with molecular barcoded alpha/delta and beta/gamma adaptors was made. One entry per CDR3 protein results from TCRdb running MiXCR on the reads. The sample contains over 45,000 distinct CDR3 sequences, 9.5% to 15% of which appear only once. This clonotype was seen repeatedly, ten times or more. Its matching antigen is unknown.

The chain links TRBV6-5 to TRBJ2-2, with D possibly TRBD2 on 6 matching bases. Sequencing was performed on a population of CD138-negative cells sorted from bone marrow. The source is a donor over 35 with multiple myeloma. The CDR3 sequence is CASSSITGSGTGELFF. In nucleotides, the CDR3 is TGTGCCAGCAGTTCAATCACCGGGAGCGGCACCGGGGAGCTGTTTTTT.